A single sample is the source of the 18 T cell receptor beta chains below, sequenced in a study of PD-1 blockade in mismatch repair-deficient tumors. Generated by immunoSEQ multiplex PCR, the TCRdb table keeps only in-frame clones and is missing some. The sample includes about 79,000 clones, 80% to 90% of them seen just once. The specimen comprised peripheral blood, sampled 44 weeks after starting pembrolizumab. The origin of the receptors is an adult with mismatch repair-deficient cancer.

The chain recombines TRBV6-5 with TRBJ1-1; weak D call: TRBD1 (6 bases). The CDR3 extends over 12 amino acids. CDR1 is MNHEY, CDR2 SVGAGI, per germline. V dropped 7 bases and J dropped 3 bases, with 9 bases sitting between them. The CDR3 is CASNRGDTEAFF. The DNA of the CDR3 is TGTGCCAGCAATAGGGGGGACACTGAAGCTTTCTTT.

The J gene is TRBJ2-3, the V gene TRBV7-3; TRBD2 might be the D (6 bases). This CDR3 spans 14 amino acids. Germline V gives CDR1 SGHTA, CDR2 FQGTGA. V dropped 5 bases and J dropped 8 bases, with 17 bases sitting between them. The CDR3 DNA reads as TGTGCCAGCAGCCAATGGGACTCAGAGGGTACGCAGTATTTT. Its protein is CASSQWDSEGTQYF.

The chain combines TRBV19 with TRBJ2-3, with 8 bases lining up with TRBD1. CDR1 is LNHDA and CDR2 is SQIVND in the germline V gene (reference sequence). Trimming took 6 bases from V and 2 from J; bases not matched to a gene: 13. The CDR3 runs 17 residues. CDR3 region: CASSPGPGQGATDTQYF. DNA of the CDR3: TGTGCCAGTAGCCCCGGCCCCGGGCAGGGGGCCACAGATACGCAGTATTTT.

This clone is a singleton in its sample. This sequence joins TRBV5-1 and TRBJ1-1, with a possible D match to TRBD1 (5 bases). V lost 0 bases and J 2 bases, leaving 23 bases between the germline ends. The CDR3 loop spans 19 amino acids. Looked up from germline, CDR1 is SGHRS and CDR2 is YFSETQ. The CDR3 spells CASSLGLSLLWGNNTEAFF. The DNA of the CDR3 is TGCGCCAGCAGCTTGGGTTTATCGCTTTTATGGGGGAATAACACTGAAGCTTTCTTT.

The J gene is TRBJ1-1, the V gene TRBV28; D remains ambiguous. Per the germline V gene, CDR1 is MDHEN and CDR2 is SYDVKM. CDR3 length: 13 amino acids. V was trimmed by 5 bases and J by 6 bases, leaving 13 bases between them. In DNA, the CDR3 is TGTGCCAGCAGTCTCCGGACGGACGCTGAAGCTTTCTTT. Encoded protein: CASSLRTDAEAFF.

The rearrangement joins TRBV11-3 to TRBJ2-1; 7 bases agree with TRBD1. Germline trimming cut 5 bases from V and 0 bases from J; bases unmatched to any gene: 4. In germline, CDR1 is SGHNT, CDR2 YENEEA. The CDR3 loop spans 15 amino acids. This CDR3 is CASSPTGPSYNEQFF. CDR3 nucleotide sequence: TGTGCCAGCAGCCCGACAGGGCCCTCCTACAATGAGCAGTTCTTC.

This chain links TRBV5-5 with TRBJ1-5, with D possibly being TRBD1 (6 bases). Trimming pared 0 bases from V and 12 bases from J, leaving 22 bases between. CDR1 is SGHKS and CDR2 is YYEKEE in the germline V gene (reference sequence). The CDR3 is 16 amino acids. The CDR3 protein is CASSLDWAGAQGSQHF. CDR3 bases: TGTGCCAGCAGCTTGGATTGGGCGGGGGCCCAGGGGAGCCAGCATTTT.

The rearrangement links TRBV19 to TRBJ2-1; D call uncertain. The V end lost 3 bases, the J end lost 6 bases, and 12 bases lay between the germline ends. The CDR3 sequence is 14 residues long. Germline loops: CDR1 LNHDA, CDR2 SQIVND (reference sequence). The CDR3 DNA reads TGTGCCAGTAGTATTCAGCTAGAGTCCAATGAGCAGTTCTTC. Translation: CASSIQLESNEQFF.

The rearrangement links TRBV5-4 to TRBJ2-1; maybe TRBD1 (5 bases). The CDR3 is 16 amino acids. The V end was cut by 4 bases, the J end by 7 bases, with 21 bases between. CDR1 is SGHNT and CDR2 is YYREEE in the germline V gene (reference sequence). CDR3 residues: CASSVGHLQKGNEQFF. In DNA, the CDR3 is TGTGCCAGCAGCGTTGGCCATTTGCAGAAGGGGAATGAGCAGTTCTTC. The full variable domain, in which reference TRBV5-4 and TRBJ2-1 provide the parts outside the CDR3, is ETGVTQSPTHLIKTRGQQVTLRCSSQSGHNTVSWYQQALGQGPQFIFQYYREEENGRGNFPPRFSGLQFPNYSSELNVNALELDDSALYLCASSVGHLQKGNEQFFGPGTRLTVL.

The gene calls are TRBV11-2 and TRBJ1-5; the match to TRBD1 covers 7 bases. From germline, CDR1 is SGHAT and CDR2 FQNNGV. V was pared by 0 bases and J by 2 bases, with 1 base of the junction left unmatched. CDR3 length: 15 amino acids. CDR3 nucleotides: TGTGCCAGCAGCTTAGATACAGGGGGCAATCAGCCCCAGCATTTT. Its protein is CASSLDTGGNQPQHF.

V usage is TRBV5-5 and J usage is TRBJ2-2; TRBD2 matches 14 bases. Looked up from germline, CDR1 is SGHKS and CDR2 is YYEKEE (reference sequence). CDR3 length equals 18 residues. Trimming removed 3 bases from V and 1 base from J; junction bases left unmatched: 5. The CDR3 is CASSSGLAGGRNTGELFF. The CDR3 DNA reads TGTGCCAGCAGCTCCGGACTAGCGGGAGGAAGGAACACCGGGGAGCTGTTTTTT.

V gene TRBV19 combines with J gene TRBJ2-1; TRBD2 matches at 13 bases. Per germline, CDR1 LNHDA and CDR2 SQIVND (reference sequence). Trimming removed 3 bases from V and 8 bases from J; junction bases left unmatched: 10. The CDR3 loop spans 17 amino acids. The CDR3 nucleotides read TGTGCCAGTAGTATGGTACTAGCGGGAGGGCCGTCCCATGAGCAGTTCTTC. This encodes CASSMVLAGGPSHEQFF.

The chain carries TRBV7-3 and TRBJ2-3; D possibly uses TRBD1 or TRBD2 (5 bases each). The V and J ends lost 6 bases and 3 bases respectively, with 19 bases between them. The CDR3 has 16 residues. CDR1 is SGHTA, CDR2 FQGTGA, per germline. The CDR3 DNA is TGTGCCAGCAGGCTCCGGGGCAGAGGGAAGACAGATACGCAGTATTTT. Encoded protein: CASRLRGRGKTDTQYF. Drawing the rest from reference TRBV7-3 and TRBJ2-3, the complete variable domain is GAGVSQTPSNKVTEKGKYVELRCDPISGHTALYWYRQSLGQGPEFLIYFQGTGAADDSGLPNDRFFAVRPEGSVSTLKIQRTERGDSAVYLCASRLRGRGKTDTQYFGPGTRLTVL.

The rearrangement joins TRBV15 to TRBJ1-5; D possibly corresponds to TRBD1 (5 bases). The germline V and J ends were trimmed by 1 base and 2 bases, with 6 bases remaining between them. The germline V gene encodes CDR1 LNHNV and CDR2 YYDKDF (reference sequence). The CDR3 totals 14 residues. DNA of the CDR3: TGTGCCACCAGCAGAGGAGGGGGCAATCAGCCCCAGCATTTT. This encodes CATSRGGGNQPQHF.

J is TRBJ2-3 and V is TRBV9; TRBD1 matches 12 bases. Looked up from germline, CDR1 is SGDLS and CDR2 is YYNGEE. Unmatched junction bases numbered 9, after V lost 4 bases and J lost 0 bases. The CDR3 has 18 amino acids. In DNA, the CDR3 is TGTGCCAGCAGCACTTTGCCGGGACAGGGGGCGAGCACAGATACGCAGTATTTT. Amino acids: CASSTLPGQGASTDTQYF.

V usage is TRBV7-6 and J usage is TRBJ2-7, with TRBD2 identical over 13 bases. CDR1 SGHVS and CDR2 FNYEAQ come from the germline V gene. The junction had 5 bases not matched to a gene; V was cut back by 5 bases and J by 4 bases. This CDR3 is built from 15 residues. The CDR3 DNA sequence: TGTGCCAGCAGCATTGGGACTAGCGGGGAATACGAGCAGTACTTC. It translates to CASSIGTSGEYEQYF.

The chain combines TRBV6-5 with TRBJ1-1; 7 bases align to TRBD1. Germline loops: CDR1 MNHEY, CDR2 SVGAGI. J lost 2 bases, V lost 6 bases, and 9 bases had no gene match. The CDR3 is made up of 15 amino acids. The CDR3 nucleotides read TGTGCCAGCAGCGTAACCAGGGACAGAAACACTGAAGCTTTCTTT. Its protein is CASSVTRDRNTEAFF.

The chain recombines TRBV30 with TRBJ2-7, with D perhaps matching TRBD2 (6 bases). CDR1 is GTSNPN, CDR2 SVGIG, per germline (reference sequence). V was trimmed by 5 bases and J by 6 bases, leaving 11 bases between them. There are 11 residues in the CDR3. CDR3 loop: CAWSGSGEQYF. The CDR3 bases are TGTGCCTGGTCCGGGAGTGGCGAGCAGTACTTC.